This T cell receptor beta chain originates from a study of T cells in Graves' hyperthyroidism and ophthalmopathy. General study points: A model built on 13 V-J features separated ophthalmopathy from stable hyperthyroidism. Appearing also in blood were most of the thyroid clonotypes expanded above 0.001.

Diagnoses were established using clinical symptoms, serum thyroxine and TRAb, thyroid ultrasound and orbital computed tomography. RNA transcripts yielded amplified TCR beta CDR3 regions. A first-round RT-PCR of the TCR CDR3 used the HTBI primer set. TCRdb passed the multiplex PCR reads through MiXCR, listing each CDR3 protein once. The data contain hundreds of thousands of distinct CDR3 sequences, 45% of them singletons. Worth noting for this clonotype: The antigen is undetermined.

This receptor was obtained from an adult man with Graves' disease, either hyperthyroidism or ophthalmopathy (not recorded which). Sequencing was performed on peripheral blood or thyroid tissue (not recorded which).

CDR3: CSARFPQGASGYEQYF. The CDR3 nucleotides are TGCAGTGCTAGATTCCCACAGGGGGCATCAGGCTACGAGCAGTACTTC. The chain couples TRBV20-1 to TRBJ2-7; the match to TRBD1 covers 9 bases. The CDR3 is made up of 16 amino acids. V lost 2 bases to trimming and J lost 3 bases; unmatched junction nucleotides: 11. Germline V gives CDR1 DFQATT, CDR2 SNEGSKA (reference sequence).